This entry features one T cell receptor (beta chain) sequence. As yet, its antigen is unknown. The data belong to a study of cytomegalovirus exposure and HLA in healthy donors. The study's findings and limits: Clonal expansion, a later analysis showed, was greater in HLA-associated TCR beta chains than in equally common others.

Primers included in the PCR were 60 Vbeta and 13 Jbeta primers. The table came from immunoSEQ multiplex PCR; TCRdb's copy has only in-frame clones and leaves some out. The sample has some 130,000 clones. CDR1 and CDR2 from the germline V gene are MDHEN and SYDVKM. V gave up 3 bases and J gave up 4 bases, with 21 bases separating them. The CDR3 is 17 amino acids. Input material: PBMCs. The chain recombines TRBV28 with TRBJ1-2; maybe TRBD1 (6 bases). This sequence originates from a man in his late teens or twenties in good health and CMV-seronegative. The CDR3 here is CASSFGGPPAKGYGYTF. CDR3 coding DNA: TGTGCCAGCAGTTTCGGGGGGCCTCCCGCGAAGGGCTATGGCTACACCTTC.